The 20 T cell receptor beta chains below all came from one sample that was sequenced in a study of patients and donors after allogeneic stem cell transplantation. TCRdb passed the RT-PCR reads through MiXCR, listing each CDR3 protein once. The sample carries 95,000 to 120,000 distinct CDR3 sequences, roughly 37% recorded once. Sequenced sample: blood, either unsorted or a sorted T cell fraction (not recorded which). The receptors derive from a human donor who was either an allogeneic HSCT recipient or a stem cell or donor lymphocyte infusion donor (not recorded which). It is not recorded whose cells these are; they may come from a transplant donor.

This clonotype was recorded only once. This sequence joins TRBV7-9 and TRBJ2-1; TRBD2 matches 9 bases. The V gene's germline CDR1 is SEHNR and CDR2 FQNEAQ (reference sequence). The CDR3 runs 13 residues. J was trimmed by 9 bases and V by 8 bases; bases with no gene match: 8. The CDR3 protein is CASGGLALPEQFF. The CDR3 DNA reads as TGTGCCAGCGGAGGACTAGCGTTGCCTGAGCAGTTCTTC.

Only a few counts were recorded for this clonotype. The V call is TRBV2, the J call TRBJ2-3; maybe TRBD1 (6 bases). This CDR3 comprises 11 residues. V dropped 6 bases and J dropped 10 bases, with 11 bases sitting between them. Per the germline V gene, CDR1 is SNHLY and CDR2 is FYNNEI. The DNA of the CDR3 is TGTGCCAGCAGAGCCACAGGGTCGCAGTATTTT. Its translation: CASRATGSQYF.

This clonotype was counted once. The chain uses TRBV24-1 and TRBJ2-7, with 8 bases aligning to TRBD2. V lost 3 bases, J lost 3 bases, and 6 bases stayed unmatched. Germline V CDR1 and CDR2: KGHDR, SFDVKD. This CDR3 is 15 amino acids long. This chain's CDR3 is CATSDPSGGHYEQYF. The CDR3 DNA is TGTGCCACCAGTGATCCCTCGGGGGGGCACTACGAGCAGTACTTC.

This chain links TRBV15 with TRBJ2-1; D assignment may be TRBD1 or TRBD2 (5 bases each). Germline CDR1 LNHNV, CDR2 YYDKDF (reference sequence). Trimming cost V 5 bases and J 8 bases, with 19 bases left between them. CDR3 size: 15 residues. Here the CDR3 DNA reads TGTGCCACCAGCCGAGGGACGGGCCCGAGGGATGAGCAGTTCTTC. It translates to CATSRGTGPRDEQFF. Filled out from reference TRBV15 and TRBJ2-1, the complete variable domain reads DAMVIQNPRYQVTQFGKPVTLSCSQTLNHNVMYWYQQKSSQAPKLLFHYYDKDFNNEADTPDNFQSRRPNTSFCFLDIRSPGLGDTAMYLCATSRGTGPRDEQFFGPGTRLTVL.

Only a few counts were recorded for this clonotype. This sequence joins TRBV12-3 or TRBV12-4 and TRBJ1-1, with D hard to call. V was trimmed by 5 bases and J by 0 bases, leaving 13 bases between them. This CDR3 contains 15 residues. The CDR3: CASSGSGILNTEAFF. CDR3 bases: TGTGCCAGCAGTGGATCAGGTATCTTGAACACTGAAGCTTTCTTT.

This clonotype has just one count. This chain connects TRBV7-2 to TRBJ2-5; perhaps TRBD1 as D (5 bases). This CDR3 comprises 16 residues. Trimming stripped 1 base from V and 3 bases from J, with 15 bases between. Germline V lookup: CDR1 SGHTA, CDR2 FQGNSA. The CDR3 spells CASSLEGWFRKETQYF. For the CDR3, the DNA is TGTGCCAGCAGCTTAGAGGGGTGGTTTCGGAAAGAGACCCAGTACTTC.

The chain is built from TRBV5-1 and TRBJ1-1, with a tentative D call TRBD1 (6 bases). Trimming removed 4 bases at V and 6 bases at J, with 13 bases between. Germline assignment: CDR1 SGHRS and CDR2 YFSETQ. The CDR3 is made up of 13 amino acids. CDR3: CASSVHREAEAFF. The CDR3, as DNA: TGCGCCAGCAGCGTCCACAGGGAGGCTGAAGCTTTCTTT.

The V call is TRBV3-1, the J call TRBJ1-1, with 7 bases matching TRBD1. The length of the CDR3 is 16 residues. The trim removed 1 base at V and 10 bases at J, leaving 15 bases unmatched. Germline values: CDR1 LGHDT, CDR2 YNNKEL (reference sequence). The CDR3 DNA reads TGTGCCAGCAGCCAAGGCCGACAGGGCGGCCCCGGGGGAGCTTTCTTT. This gives the protein CASSQGRQGGPGGAFF.

The V call is TRBV7-2, the J call TRBJ2-1, with D tentatively TRBD2 (5 bases). Germline V gives CDR1 SGHTA, CDR2 FQGNSA. The V gene lost 4 bases and the J gene lost 0 bases, with 19 bases spanning the gap. This CDR3 spans 18 amino acids. CDR3 sequence reads: CASSSAGLRDPSYNEQFF. The CDR3 nucleotides are TGTGCCAGCAGCTCCGCGGGCCTAAGAGACCCCTCCTACAATGAGCAGTTCTTC. The full variable domain, rest sourced from reference TRBV7-2 and TRBJ2-1, is GAGVSQSPSNKVTEKGKDVELRCDPISGHTALYWYRQSLGQGLEFLIYFQGNSAPDKSGLPSDRFSAERTGGSVSTLTIQRTQQEDSAVYLCASSSAGLRDPSYNEQFFGPGTRLTVL.

In this sample, this clonotype turned up a few times. The rearrangement links TRBV6-5 to TRBJ2-2; D possibly uses TRBD1 or TRBD2 (6 bases each). CDR1 is MNHEY, CDR2 SVGAGI, per germline. CDR3 length equals 13 residues. The V end was cut by 6 bases, the J end by 7 bases, with 12 bases between. CDR3 nucleotide sequence: TGTGCCAGCAGACGCGGGACAATCGGGGAGCTGTTTTTT. It encodes CASRRGTIGELFF.

This chain uses TRBV6-5 with TRBJ1-4; D perhaps matches TRBD1 (5 bases). Trimming removed 2 bases from V and 7 bases from J, with 8 bases in between. This CDR3 spans 13 amino acids. Germline CDR1 reads MNHEY; CDR2 reads SVGAGI. This CDR3 reads CASSYGGPEKLFF. The CDR3 DNA reads as TGTGCCAGCAGTTACGGGGGACCTGAAAAACTGTTTTTT.

The chain links TRBV12-3 or TRBV12-4 to TRBJ1-2, with 7 positions matching TRBD1. The CDR3 has 14 amino acids. Trimming cost V 5 bases and J 5 bases; bases outside gene matches: 8. The CDR3 is CASSPRGTVYGYTF. Here the CDR3 DNA reads TGTGCCAGCAGTCCTCGCGGGACAGTATATGGCTACACCTTC.

V gene TRBV12-3 or TRBV12-4 combines with J gene TRBJ2-3; 7 bases align to TRBD2. The CDR3 runs to 16 residues. Unmatched junction bases numbered 12, after V lost 7 bases and J lost 2 bases. The CDR3 DNA reads as TGTGCCAGCACTACTTCCGGGACTATACACACAGATACGCAGTATTTT. Protein product: CASTTSGTIHTDTQYF.

The count of this clonotype is one. The chain recombines TRBV20-1 with TRBJ2-1; D may be TRBD1 (6 bases). The CDR3 totals 13 residues. Trimming removed 4 bases at V and 4 bases at J, with 11 bases between. Germline CDR1 is DFQATT and CDR2 is SNEGSKA (reference sequence). The CDR3 spells CSATGALYNEQFF. The CDR3 DNA is TGCAGTGCTACAGGGGCGTTATACAATGAGCAGTTCTTC.

The sample holds a few counts of this clonotype. The J gene is TRBJ1-6, the V gene TRBV2; D might be TRBD1 (6 bases). Germline CDR1 SNHLY, CDR2 FYNNEI. CDR3 length: 15 amino acids. Between the trimmed V and J ends, which lost 0 bases and 10 bases, there was a span of 13 bases. The CDR3 protein is CASSEASRGRSPLHF. The CDR3 DNA sequence: TGTGCCAGCAGTGAAGCTAGCAGGGGTAGGTCACCCCTCCACTTT. The complete variable domain, with remaining parts taken from reference TRBV2 and TRBJ1-6, reads EPEVTQTPSHQVTQMGQEVILRCVPISNHLYFYWYRQILGQKVEFLVSFYNNEISEKSEIFDDQFSVERPDGSNFTLKIRSTKLEDSAMYFCASSEASRGRSPLHFGNGTRLTVT.

The J gene is TRBJ2-3, the V gene TRBV4-3; no clear D gene. The CDR3 runs 14 residues. Germline CDR1 is LGHNA and CDR2 is YSLEER. V gave up 1 base and J gave up 3 bases, with 8 bases separating them. The CDR3 nucleotides are TGCGCCAGCAGCCAAGTTACATCAACAGATACGCAGTATTTT. Amino acids: CASSQVTSTDTQYF.

The chain uses TRBV10-3 and TRBJ1-2; weak D call: TRBD1 (6 bases). There are 14 residues in the CDR3. CDR1 and CDR2 (germline): ENHRY, SYGVKD. The ends were cut back, 5 bases at V and 4 bases at J, with 14 bases in the middle. CDR3 coding DNA: TGTGCCATCAGTCCTACAGGGACGGGCTATGGCTACACCTTC. This translates into CAISPTGTGYGYTF.

CDR3 amino acids: CASSFKYEQYF. CDR3 DNA: TGTGCCAGCAGCTTCAAGTACGAGCAGTACTTC. The genes are TRBV5-5 and TRBJ2-7; D is ambiguous. V was pared by 2 bases and J by 4 bases, with 4 bases between. Germline V gene data show CDR1 as SGHKS and CDR2 as YYEKEE (reference sequence). This CDR3 is built from 11 residues.

The V gene is TRBV7-2, the J gene TRBJ1-6; 8 bases agree with TRBD1. V was pared by 2 bases and J by 9 bases, with 6 bases of the junction left unmatched. CDR3 length: 15 residues. Germline CDR1 and CDR2: SGHTA and FQGNSA. The CDR3 nucleotides are TGTGCCAGCAGCTTACCGACAGGGGTGGGTTCACCCCTCCACTTT. Protein: CASSLPTGVGSPLHF. Supplemented by reference TRBV7-2 and TRBJ1-6, the full variable domain reads GAGVSQSPSNKVTEKGKDVELRCDPISGHTALYWYRQSLGQGLEFLIYFQGNSAPDKSGLPSDRFSAERTGGSVSTLTIQRTQQEDSAVYLCASSLPTGVGSPLHFGNGTRLTVT.

The chain uses TRBV5-6 and TRBJ2-1, with 11 bases lining up with TRBD2. Unmatched junction bases numbered 8, after V lost 4 bases and J lost 8 bases. This CDR3 region has 15 residues. CDR1 SGHDT and CDR2 YYEEEE come from the germline V gene. The CDR3 sequence: CASSDSGRASHEQFF. The CDR3 nucleotides are TGTGCCAGCAGCGATAGCGGGAGGGCCTCCCATGAGCAGTTCTTC.